The entry below gives a single T cell receptor beta chain sequence along with its context. This sample is drawn from a study of cytomegalovirus exposure and HLA in healthy donors. PCR primers comprised 60 Vbeta and 13 Jbeta primers. Clones were sequenced by immunoSEQ multiplex PCR, and TCRdb holds only the in-frame ones, with some missing. The sample contains about 69,000 clones, less than 70% of which appear only once. CDR1 MNHNY and CDR2 SVGAGI come from the germline V gene (reference sequence). The ends were cut back, 0 bases at V and 2 bases at J, with 13 bases in the middle. The CDR3 has 16 residues.

This chain uses TRBV6-6 with TRBJ1-2, with D possibly being TRBD1 (5 bases). The clonotype comes from a young woman in good health and CMV-seronegative. The sequenced sample consisted of PBMCs. The CDR3 spells CASSYSIGRGNYGYTF. In nucleotides, the CDR3 is TGTGCCAGCAGTTACTCGATAGGACGGGGGAACTATGGCTACACCTTC.